The 30 T cell receptor beta chains presented below share a single source sample, sequenced in a study of cytomegalovirus exposure and HLA in healthy donors. PCR amplification relied on 60 Vbeta primers (plus 13 Jbeta primers). The protocol was immunoSEQ multiplex PCR, while the TCRdb copy is restricted to in-frame clones and leaves out a portion. The sample carries 100,000 to 120,000 clones, around 74% recorded once. Sequencing was carried out using PBMCs. These receptors were collected from a woman aged 35 to 49 in good health and CMV-seropositive.

The chain employs TRBV28 and TRBJ1-4; D remains ambiguous. From germline, CDR1 is MDHEN and CDR2 SYDVKM. The CDR3 covers 13 residues. The V end lost 5 bases, the J end lost 3 bases, and 7 bases lay between the germline ends. In DNA form, the CDR3 reads TGTGCCAGCAGTCCCGGGGCTAATGAAAAACTGTTTTTT. This codes for CASSPGANEKLFF.

The chain employs TRBV11-2 and TRBJ2-7; 10 nucleotides match TRBD1. The CDR3 consists of 19 residues. Germline CDR1 SGHAT, CDR2 FQNNGV. With 5 bases clipped from V and 2 bases from J, the junction kept 18 bases outside the gene matches. In nucleotides, the CDR3 is TGTGCCAGCAGCCCACTGTCGAGGGACAGGGGAAAGCTACCCTACGAGCAGTACTTC. This codes for CASSPLSRDRGKLPYEQYF. The whole variable domain, filled in from reference TRBV11-2 and TRBJ2-7, reads EAGVAQSPRYKIIEKRQSVAFWCNPISGHATLYWYQQILGQGPKLLIQFQNNGVVDDSQLPKDRFSAERLKGVDSTLKIQPAKLEDSAVYLCASSPLSRDRGKLPYEQYFGPGTRLTVT.

CDR3 protein: CASRWGDKEKLFF. For the CDR3, the DNA is TGTGCCAGCAGGTGGGGGGATAAGGAAAAACTGTTTTTT. V is TRBV27 and J is TRBJ1-4, with a tentative D call TRBD1 (5 bases). The CDR3 length is 13 residues. The germline gives CDR1 MNHEY, CDR2 SMNVEV (reference sequence). Trimming removed 6 bases at V and 8 bases at J, with 13 bases between.

The chain is built from TRBV2 and TRBJ2-1; D unresolved. The germline V gene encodes CDR1 SNHLY and CDR2 FYNNEI. V was shortened by 5 bases and J by 1 base, with 18 bases between the two germline ends. CDR3 size: 17 residues. CDR3 loop: CASSSRHSIGSYNEQFF. The CDR3 nucleotides are TGTGCCAGCAGTTCGCGACATAGTATAGGTTCCTACAATGAGCAGTTCTTC.

V gene TRBV5-1 combines with J gene TRBJ2-3; D is perhaps TRBD1 (5 bases). The CDR3 is 14 residues long. The germline gives CDR1 SGHRS, CDR2 YFSETQ. V was pared by 4 bases and J by 2 bases, with 11 bases between. CDR3 loop: CASSVTVSTDTQYF. The DNA of the CDR3 is TGCGCCAGCAGCGTGACAGTATCCACAGATACGCAGTATTTT.

The chain uses TRBV7-8 and TRBJ1-1; TRBD1 aligns across 7 bases. The CDR3 runs to 13 residues. V lost 4 bases, J lost 10 bases, and 9 bases stayed unmatched. Germline CDR1 reads SGHVS; CDR2 reads FQNEAQ. CDR3 protein: CASSSYRGLAAFF. The CDR3 DNA reads TGTGCCAGCAGCTCGTACAGGGGACTCGCAGCTTTCTTT.

The chain links TRBV6-6 to TRBJ2-3; 7 bases line up with TRBD2. Germline loops: CDR1 MNHNY, CDR2 SVGAGI (reference sequence). The V segment lost 6 bases and the J segment 2 bases; nucleotides outside the gene matches: 8. This CDR3 region has 15 residues. The CDR3 sequence: CASRGIAGLTDTQYF. CDR3 coding DNA: TGTGCCAGCAGAGGAATAGCGGGCCTCACAGATACGCAGTATTTT.

The rearrangement uses TRBV7-2 and TRBJ1-1; D might be TRBD1 (6 bases). The germline V gene has CDR1 SGHTA and CDR2 FQGNSA. The V gene lost 3 bases and the J gene lost 7 bases, with 15 bases spanning the gap. The CDR3 runs 14 residues. This CDR3 reads CASSFIRGAIEAFF. The CDR3 DNA reads TGTGCCAGCAGCTTTATCCGGGGGGCTATTGAAGCTTTCTTT. The full variable domain, with the rest looked up from reference TRBV7-2 and TRBJ1-1, is GAGVSQSPSNKVTEKGKDVELRCDPISGHTALYWYRQSLGQGLEFLIYFQGNSAPDKSGLPSDRFSAERTGGSVSTLTIQRTQQEDSAVYLCASSFIRGAIEAFFGQGTRLTVV.

This chain connects TRBV4-1 to TRBJ2-5; a weak D match, TRBD1 (6 bases). Trimming removed 6 bases at V and 1 base at J, with 15 bases between. The germline CDR1 and CDR2 sequences are MGHRA and YSYEKL. CDR3 length: 15 amino acids. The DNA of the CDR3 is TGCGCCAGCAGGAGCACCGGGACACCCCAAGAGACCCAGTACTTC. Translated, it gives CASRSTGTPQETQYF.

This clone was observed a handful of times. The chain recombines TRBV15 with TRBJ2-3; no firm D call. Germline CDR1 reads LNHNV; CDR2 reads YYDKDF (reference sequence). The CDR3 totals 13 residues. Deletions cut 3 bases from V and 7 bases from J, with 11 bases between. The CDR3 nucleotides read TGTGCCACCAGCAGGGAACCGACACATACGCAGTATTTT. Translating it yields CATSREPTHTQYF.

The rearrangement links TRBV6-4 to TRBJ2-3, with TRBD2 matching over 14 bases. V lost 6 bases, J lost 2 bases, and 1 base stayed unmatched. CDR1 is MRHNA, CDR2 SNTAGT, per germline. The CDR3 covers 15 residues. CDR3 in DNA: TGTGCCAGCAGGGGACTAGCGGGAGACACAGATACGCAGTATTTT. It is translated as CASRGLAGDTDTQYF.

V is TRBV6-5 and J is TRBJ1-5; D remains unclear. Per the germline V gene, CDR1 is MNHEY and CDR2 is SVGAGI. Trimming shortened V by 4 bases and J by 2 bases, and 3 bases separated the two germline ends. CDR3 size: 12 residues. CDR3 nucleotide sequence: TGTGCCAGCAGTTCCGGCAATCAGCCCCAGCATTTT. Translating it yields CASSSGNQPQHF.

The rearrangement uses TRBV27 and TRBJ1-3, with 7 bases that match TRBD1. Germline V lookup: CDR1 MNHEY, CDR2 SMNVEV (reference sequence). The CDR3 runs 15 residues. The V segment lost 2 bases and the J segment 3 bases; nucleotides outside the gene matches: 4. This chain's CDR3 is CASSLRQGLGNTIYF. The CDR3 coding sequence is TGTGCCAGCAGTTTACGACAGGGACTTGGAAACACCATATATTTT.

The CDR3 DNA reads TGTGCCAGCATGAATGCGGGGTCCGTAACCGAGCAGTACTTC. Protein product: CASMNAGSVTEQYF. This chain uses TRBV28 with TRBJ2-7; possibly TRBD2 for D (6 bases). Germline values: CDR1 MDHEN, CDR2 SYDVKM. The CDR3 covers 14 residues. V was trimmed by 7 bases and J by 6 bases, leaving 19 bases between them. Variable domain in full (rest from reference TRBV28 and TRBJ2-7): DVKVTQSSRYLVKRTGEKVFLECVQDMDHENMFWYRQDPGLGLRLIYFSYDVKMKEKGDIPEGYSVSREKKERFSLILESASTNQTSMYLCASMNAGSVTEQYFGPGTRLTVT.

This chain uses TRBV11-3 with TRBJ2-3; 10 nucleotides line up with TRBD2. The CDR3 length is 16 residues. V gave up 5 bases and J gave up 2 bases; unmatched junction bases: 7. Germline lookup yields CDR1 SGHNT and CDR2 YENEEA. The CDR3, as DNA: TGTGCCAGCAGCCTTGACGGACTAGCGGTCACAGATACGCAGTATTTT. This codes for CASSLDGLAVTDTQYF. Complete variable domain (other parts from reference TRBV11-3 and TRBJ2-3): EAGVVQSPRYKIIEKKQPVAFWCNPISGHNTLYWYLQNLGQGPELLIRYENEEAVDDSQLPKDRFSAERLKGVDSTLKIQPAELGDSAVYLCASSLDGLAVTDTQYFGPGTRLTVL.

The chain has TRBV28 and TRBJ2-6; D unresolved. Trimming stripped 4 bases from V and 13 bases from J, with 14 bases between. This CDR3 has 13 amino acids. Germline V gene sequence: CDR1 MDHEN, CDR2 SYDVKM. CDR3 in DNA: TGTGCCAGCAGTTCTGGCGGATATCGAGTCCTGACTTTC. It is translated as CASSSGGYRVLTF.

This chain links TRBV29-1 with TRBJ2-1; TRBD2 matches 7 bases. Trimming at V came to 6 bases and at J to 1 base, leaving 12 bases not matched to a gene. Per germline, CDR1 SQVTM and CDR2 ANQGSEA. This CDR3 comprises 16 residues. As DNA, the CDR3 is TGCAGCGTAGCCCTGGGGGGGTCGGGATCCTACAATGAGCAGTTCTTC. Translating it yields CSVALGGSGSYNEQFF.

The chain combines TRBV2 with TRBJ2-4; 7 bases map to TRBD1. V lost 2 bases to trimming and J lost 9 bases; unmatched junction nucleotides: 10. The CDR3 is made up of 15 amino acids. Germline CDR1 reads SNHLY; CDR2 reads FYNNEI. The CDR3 sequence: CASSELKTGSPIQYF. CDR3 DNA sequence: TGTGCCAGCAGTGAACTTAAGACAGGGTCCCCCATTCAGTACTTC.

Here the CDR3 DNA reads TGTGCCAGCAGGCCCTCCGGGACAACGGGTGGCTACACCTTC. This translates into CASRPSGTTGGYTF. This chain joins TRBV6-5 and TRBJ1-2, with a weak D call TRBD1 (6 bases). V shed 6 bases and J shed 7 bases, with 18 bases lying between them. The CDR3 covers 14 residues. Per germline, CDR1 MNHEY and CDR2 SVGAGI.

This chain joins TRBV27 and TRBJ1-2; 12 positions match TRBD1. This CDR3 is built from 15 residues. After removal of 2 bases from V and 8 bases from J, the junction contained 6 bases not matched to a gene. The germline CDR1 and CDR2 sequences are MNHEY and SMNVEV (reference sequence). The CDR3 bases are TGTGCCAGCAGTTTACTGGGACAGGGGGCGCGGGGCTACACCTTC. Amino acids: CASSLLGQGARGYTF.

With regard to this clone: The sample contains more than one DNA sequence encoding this CDR3. This CDR3 reads CASSQRGVSGYTF. CDR3 sequence (DNA): TGTGCCAGCAGCCAGCGGGGGGTCTCGGGCTACACCTTC. The chain carries TRBV2 and TRBJ1-2; D might be TRBD1 (5 bases). This CDR3 is built from 13 residues. With 6 bases removed from V and 8 bases from J, the gap between germline ends came to 16 bases. The germline gives CDR1 SNHLY, CDR2 FYNNEI.

The chain links TRBV15 to TRBJ1-4, with a tentative D call TRBD1 (5 bases). The CDR3 runs 20 residues. Germline V gives CDR1 LNHNV, CDR2 YYDKDF (reference sequence). V was cut by 0 bases and J by 7 bases, with 27 bases left in between. CDR3 sequence: CATSRDRAGRWTTRGEKLFF. In DNA, the CDR3 is TGTGCCACCAGCAGAGATCGGGCAGGGCGATGGACGACGCGAGGTGAAAAACTGTTTTTT.

This chain connects TRBV7-9 to TRBJ1-5; D may be TRBD1 (5 bases). The CDR3 is 13 residues long. V was trimmed by 5 bases and J by 6 bases, leaving 11 bases between them. Germline V gene lookup returns CDR1 SEHNR and CDR2 FQNEAQ (reference sequence). This chain's CDR3 is CASSQGGSQPQHF. CDR3 DNA: TGTGCCAGCAGCCAGGGTGGAAGTCAGCCCCAGCATTTT.

This rearrangement joins TRBV6-1 to TRBJ1-2; D call uncertain. Germline CDR1 reads MNHNS; CDR2 reads SASEGT. The germline V and J ends were trimmed by 8 bases and 5 bases, with 18 bases remaining between them. The CDR3 spans 14 residues. For the CDR3, the DNA is TGTGCCAGCCGGTCAGAGCGAATTCCATATGGCTACACCTTC. Its translation: CASRSERIPYGYTF.

The chain recombines TRBV15 with TRBJ1-1; tentatively, D is TRBD1 (5 bases). CDR1 is LNHNV and CDR2 is YYDKDF in the germline V gene (reference sequence). This CDR3 has 15 amino acids. V lost 0 bases to trimming and J lost 2 bases, with 10 bases between them. CDR3 nucleotides: TGTGCCACCAGCAGAGATCGGGGGTCAAACACTGAAGCTTTCTTT. Encoded protein: CATSRDRGSNTEAFF.

This chain joins TRBV7-6 and TRBJ2-7; TRBD1 aligns across 9 bases. The trim removed 3 bases at V and 2 bases at J, leaving 5 bases unmatched. The length of the CDR3 is 15 residues. Germline lookup yields CDR1 SGHVS and CDR2 FNYEAQ. This CDR3 reads CASSFRDRAPYEQYF. CDR3 bases: TGTGCCAGCAGCTTCCGGGACAGGGCCCCCTACGAGCAGTACTTC.

The chain has TRBV9 and TRBJ1-2; D is perhaps TRBD1 (6 bases). Trimming stripped 0 bases from V and 4 bases from J, with 10 bases between. The germline V gene encodes CDR1 SGDLS and CDR2 YYNGEE. The CDR3 sequence is 14 residues long. In nucleotides, the CDR3 is TGTGCCAGCAGCGTAGAGGGCAGGGGCTATGGCTACACCTTC. Encoded protein: CASSVEGRGYGYTF.

The genes are TRBV21-1 and TRBJ2-7; the DNA was not used to check the table's D call, TRBD1. TRBV21-1 is deemed a pseudogene. The CDR3 has 16 amino acids. The CDR3 coding sequence is TGTGCCAGCAGCAAAGCGTATCGGACAGGGGTATACGAGCAGTACTTC. This gives the protein CASSKAYRTGVYEQYF.

V is TRBV5-1 and J is TRBJ1-4; TRBD1 might be the D (5 bases). This CDR3 comprises 15 residues. Trimming removed 6 bases from V and 0 bases from J, with 12 bases in between. Germline CDR1 SGHRS, CDR2 YFSETQ. CDR3 nucleotides: TGCGCCAGCAATATGGGGCGCTCAACTAATGAAAAACTGTTTTTT. This translates into CASNMGRSTNEKLFF.

Comment on this clone: Germline is not matched at one junction end, which may reflect a read error. This CDR3 is also generated by other DNA sequences in the sample. The chain recombines TRBV2 with TRBJ1-3, with D possibly being TRBD1 (5 bases). Germline CDR1 SNHLY, CDR2 FYNNEI. The CDR3 consists of 17 residues. CDR3 sequence (DNA): TGTGCCAGCAGTGACTTCCTGTATGGCCCGCAGGGAAACACCATATACTTT. Protein product: CASSDFLYGPQGNTIYF.